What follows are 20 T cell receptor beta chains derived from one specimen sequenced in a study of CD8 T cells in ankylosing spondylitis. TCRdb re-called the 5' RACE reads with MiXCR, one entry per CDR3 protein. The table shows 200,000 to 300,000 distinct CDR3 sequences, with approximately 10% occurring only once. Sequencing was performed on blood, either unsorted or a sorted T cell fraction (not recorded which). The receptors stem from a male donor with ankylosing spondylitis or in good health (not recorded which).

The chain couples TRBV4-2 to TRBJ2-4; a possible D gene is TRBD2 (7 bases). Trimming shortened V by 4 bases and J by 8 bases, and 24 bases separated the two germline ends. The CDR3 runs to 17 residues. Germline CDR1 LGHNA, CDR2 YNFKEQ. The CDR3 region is CASSLSNGGAALDIQYF. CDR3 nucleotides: TGTGCCAGCAGCCTCAGCAATGGGGGGGCGGCCCTGGACATTCAGTACTTC.

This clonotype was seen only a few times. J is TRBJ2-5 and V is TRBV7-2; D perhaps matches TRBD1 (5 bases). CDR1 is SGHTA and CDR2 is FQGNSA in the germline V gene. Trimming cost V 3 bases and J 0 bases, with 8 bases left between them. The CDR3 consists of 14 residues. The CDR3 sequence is CASSLGLHQETQYF. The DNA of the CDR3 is TGTGCCAGCAGCTTGGGGCTGCACCAAGAGACCCAGTACTTC. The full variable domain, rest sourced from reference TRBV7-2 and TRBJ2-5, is GAGVSQSPSNKVTEKGKDVELRCDPISGHTALYWYRQSLGQGLEFLIYFQGNSAPDKSGLPSDRFSAERTGGSVSTLTIQRTQQEDSAVYLCASSLGLHQETQYFGPGTRLLVL.

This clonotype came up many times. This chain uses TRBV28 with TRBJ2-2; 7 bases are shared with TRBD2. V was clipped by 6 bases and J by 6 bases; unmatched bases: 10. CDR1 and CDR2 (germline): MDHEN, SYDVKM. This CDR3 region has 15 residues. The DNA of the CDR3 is TGTGCCAGCAGCTTGACTAGCAAGTACGCCGGGGAGCTGTTTTTT. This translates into CASSLTSKYAGELFF.

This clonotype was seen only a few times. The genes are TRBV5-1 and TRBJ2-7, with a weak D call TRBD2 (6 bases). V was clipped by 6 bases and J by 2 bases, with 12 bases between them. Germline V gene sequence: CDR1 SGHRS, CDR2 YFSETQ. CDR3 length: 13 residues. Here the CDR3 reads CASKTGEPYEQYF. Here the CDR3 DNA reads TGCGCCAGCAAGACGGGAGAGCCCTACGAGCAGTACTTC.

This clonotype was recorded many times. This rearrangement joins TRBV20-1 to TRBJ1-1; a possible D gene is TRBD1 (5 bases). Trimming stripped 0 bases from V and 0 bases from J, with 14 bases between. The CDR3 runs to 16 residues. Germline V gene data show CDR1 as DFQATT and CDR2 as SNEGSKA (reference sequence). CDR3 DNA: TGCAGTGCTAGAGATTTCGGGAACAGGATGAACACTGAAGCTTTCTTT. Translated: CSARDFGNRMNTEAFF.

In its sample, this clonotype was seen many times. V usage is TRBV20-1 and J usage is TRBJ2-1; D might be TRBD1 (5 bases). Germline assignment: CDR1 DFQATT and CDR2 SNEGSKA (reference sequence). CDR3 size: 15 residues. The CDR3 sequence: CSATPGMSSYNEQFF. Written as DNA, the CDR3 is TGCAGCGCCACCCCAGGGATGAGCTCCTACAATGAGCAGTTCTTC.

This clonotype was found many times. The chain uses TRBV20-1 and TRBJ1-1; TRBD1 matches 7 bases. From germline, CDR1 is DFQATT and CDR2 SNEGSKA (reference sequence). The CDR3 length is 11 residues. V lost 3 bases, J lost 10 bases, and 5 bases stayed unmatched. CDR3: CSARQGEGAFF. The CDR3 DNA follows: TGCAGTGCTAGGCAGGGGGAGGGAGCTTTCTTT.

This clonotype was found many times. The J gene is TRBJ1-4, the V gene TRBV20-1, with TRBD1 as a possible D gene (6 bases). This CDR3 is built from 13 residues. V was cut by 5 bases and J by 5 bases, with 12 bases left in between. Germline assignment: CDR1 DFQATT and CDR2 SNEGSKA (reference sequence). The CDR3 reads CSAPQGHNEKLFF. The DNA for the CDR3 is TGCAGTGCTCCACAGGGACACAATGAAAAACTGTTTTTT.

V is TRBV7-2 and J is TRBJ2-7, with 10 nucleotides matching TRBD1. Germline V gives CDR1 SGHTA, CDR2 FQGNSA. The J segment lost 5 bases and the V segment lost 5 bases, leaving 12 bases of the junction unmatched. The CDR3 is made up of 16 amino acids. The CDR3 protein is CASSAPGTGAPNEQYF. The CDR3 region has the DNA TGTGCCAGCAGCGCCCCCGGGACAGGGGCGCCCAACGAGCAGTACTTC.

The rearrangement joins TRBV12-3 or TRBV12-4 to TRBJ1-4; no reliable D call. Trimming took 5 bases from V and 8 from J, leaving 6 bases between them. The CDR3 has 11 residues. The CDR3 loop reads CASSPREKLFF. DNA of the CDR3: TGTGCCAGCAGTCCAAGGGAAAAACTGTTTTTT.

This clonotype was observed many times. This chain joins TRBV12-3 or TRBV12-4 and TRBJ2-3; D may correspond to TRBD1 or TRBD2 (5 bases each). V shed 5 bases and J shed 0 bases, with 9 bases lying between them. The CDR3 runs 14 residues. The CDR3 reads CASSVRDSTDTQYF. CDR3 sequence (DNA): TGTGCCAGCAGTGTCCGGGACAGCACAGATACGCAGTATTTT.

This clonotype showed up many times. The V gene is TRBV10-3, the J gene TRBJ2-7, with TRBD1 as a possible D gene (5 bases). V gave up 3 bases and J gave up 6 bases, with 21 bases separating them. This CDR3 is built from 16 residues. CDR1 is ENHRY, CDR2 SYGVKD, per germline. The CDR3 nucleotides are TGTGCCATCAGTGATTTGCAGGGTCGAATTTTGGTCGAGCAGTACTTC. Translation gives CAISDLQGRILVEQYF.

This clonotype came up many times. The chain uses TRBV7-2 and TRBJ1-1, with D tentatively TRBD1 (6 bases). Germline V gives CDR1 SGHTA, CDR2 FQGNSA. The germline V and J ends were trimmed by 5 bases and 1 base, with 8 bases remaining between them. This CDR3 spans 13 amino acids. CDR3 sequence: CASSADRNTEAFF. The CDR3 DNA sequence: TGTGCCAGCAGCGCGGACAGGAACACTGAAGCTTTCTTT. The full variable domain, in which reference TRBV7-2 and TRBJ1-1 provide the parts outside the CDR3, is GAGVSQSPSNKVTEKGKDVELRCDPISGHTALYWYRQSLGQGLEFLIYFQGNSAPDKSGLPSDRFSAERTGGSVSTLTIQRTQQEDSAVYLCASSADRNTEAFFGQGTRLTVV.

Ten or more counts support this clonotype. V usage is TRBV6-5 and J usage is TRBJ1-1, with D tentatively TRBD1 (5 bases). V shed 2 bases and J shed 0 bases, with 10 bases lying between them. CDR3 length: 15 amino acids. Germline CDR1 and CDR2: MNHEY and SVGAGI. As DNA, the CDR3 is TGTGCCAGCAGTTACGAGGGGTACATGAACACTGAAGCTTTCTTT. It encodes CASSYEGYMNTEAFF.

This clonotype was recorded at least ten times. CDR3 region: CATSRDHSGANVLTF. Here the CDR3 DNA reads TGTGCCACCAGCAGAGATCACTCTGGGGCCAACGTCCTGACTTTC. The rearrangement links TRBV15 to TRBJ2-6; unclear D gene. Trimming cost V 0 bases and J 0 bases, with 3 bases left between them. Germline values: CDR1 LNHNV, CDR2 YYDKDF (reference sequence). This CDR3 has 15 residues.

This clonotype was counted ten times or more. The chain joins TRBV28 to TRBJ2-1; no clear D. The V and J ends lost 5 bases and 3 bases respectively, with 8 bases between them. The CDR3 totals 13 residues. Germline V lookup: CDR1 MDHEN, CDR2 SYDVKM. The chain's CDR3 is CASSPADYNEQFF. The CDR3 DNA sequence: TGTGCCAGCAGTCCCGCTGACTACAATGAGCAGTTCTTC.

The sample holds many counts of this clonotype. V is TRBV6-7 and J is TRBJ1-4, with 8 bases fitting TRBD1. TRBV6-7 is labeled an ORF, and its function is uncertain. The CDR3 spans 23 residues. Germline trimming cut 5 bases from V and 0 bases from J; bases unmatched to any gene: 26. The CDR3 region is CASSRSPGIWDRRGAATNEKLFF. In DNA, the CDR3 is TGTGCCAGCAGTCGTTCTCCCGGGATATGGGACAGGCGTGGAGCGGCAACTAATGAAAAACTGTTTTTT.

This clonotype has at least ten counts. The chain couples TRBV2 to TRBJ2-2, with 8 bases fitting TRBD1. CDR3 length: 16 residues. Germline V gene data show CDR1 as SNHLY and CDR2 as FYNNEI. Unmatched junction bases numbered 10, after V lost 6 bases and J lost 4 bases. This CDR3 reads CASRSGAGGITGELFF. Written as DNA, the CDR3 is TGTGCCAGCAGATCGGGTGCAGGGGGCATCACCGGGGAGCTGTTTTTT.

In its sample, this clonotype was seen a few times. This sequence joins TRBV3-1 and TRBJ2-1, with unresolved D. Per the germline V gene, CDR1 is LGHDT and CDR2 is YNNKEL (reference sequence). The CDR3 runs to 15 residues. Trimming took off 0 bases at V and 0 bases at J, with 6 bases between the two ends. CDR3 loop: CASSQDASSYNEQFF. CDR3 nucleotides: TGTGCCAGCAGCCAAGACGCGAGCTCCTACAATGAGCAGTTCTTC.

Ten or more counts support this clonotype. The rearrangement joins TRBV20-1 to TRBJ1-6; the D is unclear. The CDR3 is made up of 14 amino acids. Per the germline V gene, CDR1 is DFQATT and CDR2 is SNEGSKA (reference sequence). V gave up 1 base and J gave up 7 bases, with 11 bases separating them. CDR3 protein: CSARGVAGNSPLHF. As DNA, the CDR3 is TGCAGTGCTAGAGGGGTAGCCGGGAATTCACCCCTCCACTTT.